This T cell receptor (beta chain) was retrieved from a study of T-cell memory formation after mild COVID-19 (dated by TCRdb to the early 2020s). With respect to the entire study: TCR sequence clusters from the two donors were found to be largely donor specific. Longitudinal TCRalpha and TCRbeta repertoire sequencing tracked T-cell clones expanding and contracting after mild COVID-19 in a couple of donors. Two young, previously healthy adult volunteers, one female and one male, were included in the cohort.

CDR1 and CDR2, per the germline V gene, are LGHNA and YNFKEQ. The V end loses 4 bases and the J end loses 0 bases, and a stretch of 10 bases separates them. The CDR3 numbers 15 residues from cysteine through phenylalanine. Left in the record is the CDR3 DNA by itself, 45 bases read in frame from the first base. TCRdb names Illumina NovaSeq 6000 as the instrument used. TCRalpha and TCRbeta cDNA libraries were constructed by 5'RACE with constant-segment primers, with sample barcodes and unique molecular identifiers being introduced. RNA was extracted from every sample with Trizol reagent. Library amplification was performed in two PCR steps, and a second sample barcode and Illumina TruSeq adapters were introduced in the second step. Sequencing of libraries was performed on an Illumina NovaSeq with 2 x 150 bp paired-end reads. The paper's processing steps were these. With migec v1.2.7, reads were demultiplexed and then collapsed into UMI-guided consensus sequences. Using mixcr v2.1.11, UMI consensuses were aligned to TRA and TRB V and J templates and then assembled into clonotypes. Expanded or contracted clonotypes were those called significant by both edgeR and NoisET, with noise models trained on biological replicates. edgeR calls used a false discovery rate-adjusted p below 0.01 and a log2 fold-change threshold of 1. PCA with hierarchical clustering of max-normalized trajectories of the 1000 most abundant clonotypes was used as exploratory dynamics analysis. Each responding clone was given a CD4 or CD8 phenotype based on the CD4+ and CD8+ repertoires, which had been sequenced separately. In TCRdb, the public reads were trimmed at Q25 with fastp and aligned with MiXCR, with productive beta chains retained. Every CDR3 protein is listed once, alongside the most common genes and DNA of its rows. The V and J calls and clone size are TCRdb's, not the authors'. The sample data list roughly 550,000 distinct CDR3 sequences, and around 21% of these were observed just once. The ten largest clones represent under 15% of the sample.

The paper's findings and limits, for the study overall: Some responding clones were detected in pre-infection memory, suggesting pre-existing cross-reactive memory T cells joined the SARS-CoV-2 response. SARS-CoV-2 specificity was not confirmed for the second-wave clones peaking on day 37. From day 15 to 85, contracting clones showed balanced CD4/CD8 phenotypes, whereas a second wave of clones that expanded from day 15 to 37 leaned towards CD4+. Only a couple of mild cases were covered in the study, and larger cohorts including severe cases with pre-infection samples were considered necessary. Contracting CD4+ clones were located mainly in the CM and EM memory subsets, whereas CD8+ clones were found to be enriched in EMRA.

PBMCs were isolated by Ficoll-Paque density gradient centrifugation. This clonotype was found many times. Its specific antigen is unknown. Nothing much larger sits one base from this clone, and base qualities are not available. What was sequenced was PBMCs or a T cell subset sorted from them (not recorded which). Recombination linked TRBV4-2 to TRBJ2-1, with the D gene too uncertain to name. This receptor was obtained from an adult woman who had mild COVID-19 (a few samples of this study predate the infection). The sample titles of this study are shuffled in the database, so cell type and time point are left out; the donor was told from shared clones. The CDR3 region: CASSPRKSSYNEQFF. In nucleotide form, the sequence is TGTGCCAGCAGCCCTCGGAAAAGCTCCTACAATGAGCAGTTCTTC.